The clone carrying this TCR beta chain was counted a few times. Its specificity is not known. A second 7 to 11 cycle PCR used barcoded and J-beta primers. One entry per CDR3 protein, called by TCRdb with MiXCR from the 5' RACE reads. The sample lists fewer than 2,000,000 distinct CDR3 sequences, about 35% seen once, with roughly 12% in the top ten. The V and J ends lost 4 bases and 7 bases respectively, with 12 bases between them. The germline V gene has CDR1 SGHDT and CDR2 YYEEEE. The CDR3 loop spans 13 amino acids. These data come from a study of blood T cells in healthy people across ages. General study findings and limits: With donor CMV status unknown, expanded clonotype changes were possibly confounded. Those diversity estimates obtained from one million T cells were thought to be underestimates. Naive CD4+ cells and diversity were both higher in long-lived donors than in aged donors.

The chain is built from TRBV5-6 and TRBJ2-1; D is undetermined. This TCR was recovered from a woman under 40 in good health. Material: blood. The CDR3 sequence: CASSRGAPNEQFF. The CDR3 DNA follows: TGTGCCAGCAGCCGTGGCGCCCCGAATGAGCAGTTCTTC.